A selection of T cell receptor beta chains follows, all from one sample in a study of blood T cells in healthy people across ages. MiXCR was run by TCRdb on the 5' RACE reads, yielding one entry per CDR3 protein. The sample yields over a million distinct CDR3 sequences, 35% to 45% seen once. The sample consisted of blood. These receptors were taken from a woman under 30 in good health. CDR3s leave out the opening cysteine and the closing phenylalanine or tryptophan. The order of the fields is J gene, V gene, D gene, CDR3 protein. A D gene is named only where the DNA matches it firmly.

J: TRBJ2-1
V: TRBV20-1
D: TRBD2
CDR3: SAEGGGSGKNEQF

J: TRBJ2-7
V: TRBV12-3/TRBV12-4
D: TRBD2
CDR3: ASRFGTSGYEQY

J: TRBJ2-7
V: TRBV7-2
D: .
CDR3: ASSLRVGTASYEQY

J: TRBJ1-5
V: TRBV6-2/TRBV6-3
D: .
CDR3: ASSWEGRPNQPQH

J: TRBJ1-5
V: TRBV12-3/TRBV12-4
D: .
CDR3: ASSKYRDSNQPQH

J: TRBJ2-3
V: TRBV11-2
D: TRBD1
CDR3: ASSARDRGKDTQY

J: TRBJ2-7
V: TRBV20-1
D: .
CDR3: SARQSSSYEQY

J: TRBJ2-5
V: TRBV6-4
D: TRBD2
CDR3: ASSKESGTSDTETQY

J: TRBJ1-3
V: TRBV10-3
D: TRBD1
CDR3: AISESGTGVSSGNTIY

J: TRBJ1-2
V: TRBV6-1
D: .
CDR3: ASSEGWIYGYT

J: TRBJ1-4
V: TRBV29-1
D: .
CDR3: SVAWEGKLF

J: TRBJ2-5
V: TRBV6-5
D: TRBD2
CDR3: ASSYGLAGAETQY

J: TRBJ2-1
V: TRBV6-1
D: .
CDR3: ASSEWSSSYNEQF

J: TRBJ1-3
V: TRBV2
D: .
CDR3: ASSVTDSSGNTIY

J: TRBJ2-3
V: TRBV29-1
D: .
CDR3: SFMTRDTQY

J: TRBJ2-1
V: TRBV20-1
D: .
CDR3: SARPATTVSNEQF

J: TRBJ2-7
V: TRBV29-1
D: .
CDR3: SVEDRANEQY

J: TRBJ2-1
V: TRBV5-8
D: .
CDR3: ASSPRIGSYNEQF

J: TRBJ2-1
V: TRBV14
D: TRBD2
CDR3: ASSPGLEVGNEQF